This T cell receptor beta chain was obtained from a study of blood T cell repertoires in COVID-19. Clones were sequenced by immunoSEQ multiplex PCR, and TCRdb holds only the in-frame ones, with some missing. The sample lists approximately 250,000 clones, about 80% seen once, with roughly 4% in the top ten. CDR1 ENHRY and CDR2 SYGVKD come from the germline V gene. The V segment lost 6 bases and the J segment 2 bases; nucleotides outside the gene matches: 11. The CDR3 covers 17 residues. This clonotype was sampled from a man under 40 with acute COVID-19. The sequenced sample was PBMCs or T cells enriched from blood (not recorded which). The chain recombines TRBV10-3 with TRBJ2-3; TRBD2 matches 10 bases. Written as DNA, the CDR3 is TGTGCCATCAGCTCAAACCCGACTAGCGGGTACACAGATACGCAGTATTTT. This encodes CAISSNPTSGYTDTQYF.